Presented here are 2 T cell receptor beta chains from one specimen sequenced in a study of CD8+CD57+ T cells in acquired aplastic anemia. The template for TCR beta VDJ and CDR3 sequence profiling was genomic DNA. In TCRdb, the reads were re-called with MiXCR into one record per CDR3 protein. The table lists about 110,000 distinct CDR3 sequences, approximately 49% of them singletons, with around a third in the top ten. Sequencing was performed on sorted CD4+, CD8+, or CD8+CD57+ T cells (not recorded which) from PBMCs. These receptor sequences come from a human donor in good health, serving as a control.

Only a few counts were recorded for this clonotype. This chain connects TRBV7-8 to TRBJ2-1, with D hard to call. Trimming shortened V by 6 bases and J by 3 bases, and 9 bases separated the two germline ends. CDR1 SGHVS and CDR2 FQNEAQ come from the germline V gene. The CDR3 spans 13 residues. The CDR3, as DNA: TGTGCCAGCAGACGAACAGACTACAATGAGCAGTTCTTC. Translation: CASRRTDYNEQFF.

This clonotype appeared many times. The V and J genes are TRBV24-1 and TRBJ2-3; D is ambiguous. Germline values: CDR1 KGHDR, CDR2 SFDVKD. The CDR3 runs to 13 residues. V lost 6 bases, J lost 7 bases, and 13 bases lay in between. Here the CDR3 reads CATSRSSSHTQYF. The CDR3 DNA reads as TGTGCCACCAGTCGCAGCTCCAGTCATACGCAGTATTTT.